Listed here are 20 T cell receptor beta chains from one sample, sequenced in a study of early T cells in non-severe SARS-CoV-2 infection. One entry per CDR3 protein, called by TCRdb with MiXCR from the 5' RACE reads. In the table there are more than 70,000 distinct CDR3 sequences, roughly an eighth of which are singletons. Sequences were obtained from whole blood. Receptor source: an adult who was a healthcare worker with PCR-confirmed SARS-CoV-2 infection or an uninfected control (not recorded which).

This chain links TRBV7-3 with TRBJ2-1; 13 positions agree with TRBD2. J gave up 8 bases and V 5 bases, and 6 bases lay outside the gene matches. The V gene's germline CDR1 is SGHTA and CDR2 FQGTGA. This CDR3 spans 15 amino acids. The CDR3 sequence is CASSEGLAGIDEQFF. The CDR3 DNA sequence: TGTGCCAGCAGCGAGGGACTAGCGGGAATAGATGAGCAGTTCTTC.

This chain joins TRBV15 and TRBJ1-1, with TRBD1 matching 8 bases. Germline values: CDR1 LNHNV, CDR2 YYDKDF (reference sequence). The V gene end was trimmed by 5 bases and the J gene end by 11 bases; junction bases not matched to a gene: 7. The CDR3 totals 12 residues. As DNA, the CDR3 is TGTGCCACCAGCCAAGGACAGGGTTTGGCTTTCTTT. Its translation: CATSQGQGLAFF.

This clonotype came up many times. The rearrangement uses TRBV5-6 and TRBJ1-2; no clear D gene. CDR1 is SGHDT and CDR2 is YYEEEE in the germline V gene. Trimming removed 4 bases at V and 4 bases at J, with 14 bases between. The CDR3 consists of 14 residues. Here the CDR3 reads CASSPPREPYGYTF. CDR3 bases: TGTGCCAGCAGCCCTCCAAGGGAGCCCTATGGCTACACCTTC.

The chain uses TRBV20-1 and TRBJ1-1; D unresolved. Trimming removed 5 bases at V and 1 base at J, with 5 bases between. Germline V gene lookup returns CDR1 DFQATT and CDR2 SNEGSKA (reference sequence). The CDR3 sequence is 11 residues long. CDR3 nucleotide sequence: TGCAGTGCTGAGGGGAACACTGAAGCTTTCTTT. Its translation: CSAEGNTEAFF.

This clonotype was observed many times. The chain carries TRBV7-2 and TRBJ2-1; perhaps TRBD2 as D (6 bases). Germline values: CDR1 SGHTA, CDR2 FQGNSA. CDR3 length: 15 amino acids. Trimming shortened V by 1 base and J by 7 bases, and 14 bases separated the two germline ends. This CDR3 reads CASSLVAGRRNEQFF. CDR3 DNA: TGTGCCAGCAGCTTAGTTGCGGGACGACGGAATGAGCAGTTCTTC.

This clonotype was seen ten or more times. The chain couples TRBV4-2 to TRBJ2-6; TRBD2 agrees at 13 bases. Germline-derived CDR1 and CDR2 are LGHNA and YNFKEQ. J lost 1 base, V lost 4 bases, and 4 bases had no gene match. This CDR3 contains 18 residues. Here the CDR3 reads CASSPRLAGGSGANVLTF. The CDR3 DNA reads as TGTGCCAGCAGCCCCCGACTAGCGGGAGGATCTGGGGCCAACGTCCTGACTTTC.

This clonotype was counted only a few times. This chain uses TRBV20-1 with TRBJ2-3; D gene ambiguous. Between the trimmed V and J ends, which lost 6 bases and 11 bases, there was a span of 18 bases. This CDR3 has 12 amino acids. In germline, CDR1 is DFQATT, CDR2 SNEGSKA (reference sequence). The CDR3 nucleotides read TGCAGTGCCCGTTTCCGAAAAGCCGAGCAGTATTTT. Its translation is CSARFRKAEQYF.

The rearrangement links TRBV6-5 to TRBJ1-3; D gene ambiguous. Per the germline V gene, CDR1 is MNHEY and CDR2 is SVGAGI. CDR3 size: 17 residues. Trimming removed 4 bases at V and 4 bases at J, with 20 bases between. The CDR3 loop is CASSSEQNMVFGNTIYF. The CDR3 DNA reads as TGTGCCAGCAGTTCAGAGCAAAACATGGTTTTCGGAAACACCATATATTTT.

This clonotype was counted a single time. V and J are TRBV7-2 and TRBJ2-5; D might be TRBD2 (6 bases). The ends were cut back, 5 bases at V and 4 bases at J, with 17 bases in the middle. This CDR3 spans 15 amino acids. CDR1 SGHTA and CDR2 FQGNSA come from the germline V gene. This chain's CDR3 is CASSPPWGGRETQYF. CDR3 nucleotide sequence: TGTGCCAGCAGCCCACCGTGGGGAGGAAGAGAGACCCAGTACTTC.

This clonotype was picked up a small number of times. The CDR3 sequence is CASSIRGSNTGELFF. The CDR3 region has the DNA TGTGCCAGTAGTATTAGGGGGTCGAACACCGGGGAGCTGTTTTTT. V usage is TRBV19 and J usage is TRBJ2-2, with D perhaps TRBD1 (6 bases). V was cut by 3 bases and J by 0 bases, with 8 bases left in between. The CDR3 loop spans 15 amino acids. Germline-derived CDR1 and CDR2 are LNHDA and SQIVND (reference sequence).

The chain uses TRBV20-1 and TRBJ2-7, with 7 bases lining up with TRBD1. The CDR3 covers 13 residues. The V gene end was trimmed by 5 bases and the J gene end by 3 bases; junction bases not matched to a gene: 7. Per germline, CDR1 DFQATT and CDR2 SNEGSKA (reference sequence). The DNA of the CDR3 is TGCAGTGCTCCCCCCCGGGACAGCTACGAGCAGTACTTC. This translates into CSAPPRDSYEQYF.

V and J are TRBV18 and TRBJ1-6; no definite D call. With 3 bases removed from V and 8 bases from J, the gap between germline ends came to 11 bases. The germline V gene encodes CDR1 KGHSH and CDR2 LQKENI. This CDR3 is built from 14 residues. The CDR3 nucleotides read TGTGCCAGCTCACCCGGAGGCGCGGATTCACCCCTCCACTTT. Amino acids: CASSPGGADSPLHF.

The chain recombines TRBV27 with TRBJ2-7; D not certain. In germline, CDR1 is MNHEY, CDR2 SMNVEV (reference sequence). The CDR3 contains 12 residues. V was shortened by 6 bases and J by 2 bases, with 8 bases between the two germline ends. The CDR3 region is CASSPDPYEQYF. CDR3 DNA sequence: TGTGCCAGCAGCCCCGACCCCTACGAGCAGTACTTC.

This chain links TRBV11-2 with TRBJ1-6; D call uncertain. The V gene lost 5 bases and the J gene lost 7 bases, with 21 bases spanning the gap. CDR1 is SGHAT, CDR2 FQNNGV, per germline. The CDR3 is 17 amino acids. CDR3 bases: TGTGCCAGCAGCCGAGGCGAAAGATCCGGACCAAATTCACCCCTCCACTTT. It encodes CASSRGERSGPNSPLHF.

The chain is built from TRBV15 and TRBJ1-1; tentatively, D is TRBD1 (6 bases). The CDR3 contains 14 residues. The germline V and J ends were trimmed by 0 bases and 1 base, with 6 bases remaining between them. Germline CDR1 and CDR2: LNHNV and YYDKDF (reference sequence). CDR3 region: CATSRDRGNTEAFF. CDR3 DNA sequence: TGTGCCACCAGCAGAGACAGGGGGAACACTGAAGCTTTCTTT.

The chain carries TRBV19 and TRBJ1-5; 7 bases agree with TRBD1. The CDR3 has 13 residues. Germline CDR1 is LNHDA and CDR2 is SQIVND (reference sequence). V dropped 7 bases and J dropped 7; count of bases not matched to a gene: 7. This CDR3 reads CASNEGARQPQHF. CDR3 in DNA: TGTGCCAGTAATGAGGGGGCACGGCAGCCCCAGCATTTT.

The chain employs TRBV29-1 and TRBJ2-7; 10 bases are a match to TRBD1. Germline values: CDR1 SQVTM, CDR2 ANQGSEA. Unmatched junction bases numbered 5, after V lost 1 base and J lost 2 bases. This CDR3 is 15 amino acids long. As DNA, the CDR3 is TGCAGCGTTGAAGCTGGACAGGGGGGGACCTACGAGCAGTACTTC. This codes for CSVEAGQGGTYEQYF.

This clonotype was counted only a few times. This sequence joins TRBV7-8 and TRBJ1-5; D may be TRBD1 (5 bases). Trimming shortened V by 2 bases and J by 7 bases, and 12 bases separated the two germline ends. CDR1 and CDR2 from the germline V gene are SGHVS and FQNEAQ. The CDR3 covers 14 residues. DNA for the CDR3: TGTGCCAGCAGCTTATCGGCAGGGAGCCAGCCCCAGCATTTT. The encoded protein is CASSLSAGSQPQHF.

The chain couples TRBV2 to TRBJ1-5; TRBD1 matches 8 bases. This CDR3 region has 16 residues. Germline V gene lookup returns CDR1 SNHLY and CDR2 FYNNEI. V was clipped by 4 bases and J by 3 bases; unmatched bases: 8. CDR3 region: CASSGPGTGFNQPQHF. The CDR3 DNA sequence: TGTGCCAGCAGTGGACCCGGGACAGGATTCAATCAGCCCCAGCATTTT.

This sequence joins TRBV6-6 and TRBJ2-5; D is tentatively TRBD1 or TRBD2 (5 bases each). This CDR3 has 15 residues. The germline CDR1 and CDR2 sequences are MNHNY and SVGAGI (reference sequence). Trimming removed 2 bases at V and 4 bases at J, with 14 bases between. The CDR3 spells CASSYGAGWRETQYF. DNA of the CDR3: TGTGCCAGCAGTTACGGGGCGGGTTGGCGAGAGACCCAGTACTTC.